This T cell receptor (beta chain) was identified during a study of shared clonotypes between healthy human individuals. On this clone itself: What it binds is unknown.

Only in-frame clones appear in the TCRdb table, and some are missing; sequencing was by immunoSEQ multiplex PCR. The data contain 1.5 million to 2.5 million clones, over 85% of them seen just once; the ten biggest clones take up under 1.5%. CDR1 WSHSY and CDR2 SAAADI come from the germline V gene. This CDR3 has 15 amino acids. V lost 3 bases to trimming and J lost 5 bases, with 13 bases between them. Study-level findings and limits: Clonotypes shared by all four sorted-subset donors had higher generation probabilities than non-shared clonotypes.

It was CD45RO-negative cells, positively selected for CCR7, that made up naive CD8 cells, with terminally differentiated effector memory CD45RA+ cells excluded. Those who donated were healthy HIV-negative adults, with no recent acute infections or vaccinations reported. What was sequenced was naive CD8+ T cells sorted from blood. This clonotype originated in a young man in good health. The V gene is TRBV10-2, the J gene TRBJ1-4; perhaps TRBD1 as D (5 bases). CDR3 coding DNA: TGCGCCAGCAGTGATTTTCCGACAGCGAATGAAAAACTGTTTTTT. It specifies CASSDFPTANEKLFF.